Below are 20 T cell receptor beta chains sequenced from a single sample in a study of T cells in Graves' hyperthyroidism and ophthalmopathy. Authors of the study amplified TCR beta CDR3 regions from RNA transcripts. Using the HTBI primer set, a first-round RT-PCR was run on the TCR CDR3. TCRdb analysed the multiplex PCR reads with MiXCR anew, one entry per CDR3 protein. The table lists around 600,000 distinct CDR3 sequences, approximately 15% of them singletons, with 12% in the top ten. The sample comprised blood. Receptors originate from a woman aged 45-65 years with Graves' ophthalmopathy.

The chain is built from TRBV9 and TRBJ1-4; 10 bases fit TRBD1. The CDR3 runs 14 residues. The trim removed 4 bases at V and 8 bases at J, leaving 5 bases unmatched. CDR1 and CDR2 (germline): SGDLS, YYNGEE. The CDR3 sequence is CASSRDRGVEKLFF. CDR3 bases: TGTGCCAGCAGCCGGGACAGGGGAGTCGAAAAACTGTTTTTT. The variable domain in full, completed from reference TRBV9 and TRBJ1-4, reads DSGVTQTPKHLITATGQRVTLRCSPRSGDLSVYWYQQSLDQGLQFLIQYYNGEERAKGNILERFSAQQFPDLHSELNLSSLELGDSALYFCASSRDRGVEKLFFGSGTQLSVL.

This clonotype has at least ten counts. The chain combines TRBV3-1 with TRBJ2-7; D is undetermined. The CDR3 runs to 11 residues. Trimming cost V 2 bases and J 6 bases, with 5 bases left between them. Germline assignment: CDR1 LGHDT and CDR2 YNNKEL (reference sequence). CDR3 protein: CASSQMGEQYF. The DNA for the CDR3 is TGTGCCAGCAGCCAAATGGGCGAGCAGTACTTC.

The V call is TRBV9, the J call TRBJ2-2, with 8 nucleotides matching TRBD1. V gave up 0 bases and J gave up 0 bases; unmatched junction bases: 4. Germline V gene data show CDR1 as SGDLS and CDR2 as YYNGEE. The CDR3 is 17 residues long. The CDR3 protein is CASSVGSGGANTGELFF. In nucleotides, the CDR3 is TGTGCCAGCAGCGTAGGGTCAGGGGGCGCGAACACCGGGGAGCTGTTTTTT.

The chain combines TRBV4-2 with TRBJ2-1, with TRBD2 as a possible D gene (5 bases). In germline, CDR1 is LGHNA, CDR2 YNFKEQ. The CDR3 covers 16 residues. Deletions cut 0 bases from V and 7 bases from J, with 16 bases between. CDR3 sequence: CASSQDEAGWGNEQFF. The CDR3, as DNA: TGTGCCAGCAGCCAAGATGAGGCGGGTTGGGGTAATGAGCAGTTCTTC.

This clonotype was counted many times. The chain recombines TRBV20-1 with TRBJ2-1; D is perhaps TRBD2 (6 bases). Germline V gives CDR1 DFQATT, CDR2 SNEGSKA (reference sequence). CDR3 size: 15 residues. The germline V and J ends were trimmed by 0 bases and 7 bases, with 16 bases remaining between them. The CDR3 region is CSARDLAIAANEQFF. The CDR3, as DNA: TGCAGTGCTAGAGATCTCGCGATAGCGGCAAATGAGCAGTTCTTC.

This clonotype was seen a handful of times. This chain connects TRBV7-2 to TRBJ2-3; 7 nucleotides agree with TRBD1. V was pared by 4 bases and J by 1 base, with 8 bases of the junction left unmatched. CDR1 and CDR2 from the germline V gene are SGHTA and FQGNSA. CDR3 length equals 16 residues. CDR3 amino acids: CASSSTGEIRTDTQYF. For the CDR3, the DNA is TGTGCCAGCAGCTCAACAGGGGAAATCCGCACAGATACGCAGTATTTT.

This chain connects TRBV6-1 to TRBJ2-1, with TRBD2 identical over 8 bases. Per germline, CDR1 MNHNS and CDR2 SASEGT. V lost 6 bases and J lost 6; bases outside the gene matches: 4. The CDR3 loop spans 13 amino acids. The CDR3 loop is CASRELAVNEQFF. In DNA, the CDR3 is TGTGCCAGCAGAGAACTAGCGGTCAATGAGCAGTTCTTC.

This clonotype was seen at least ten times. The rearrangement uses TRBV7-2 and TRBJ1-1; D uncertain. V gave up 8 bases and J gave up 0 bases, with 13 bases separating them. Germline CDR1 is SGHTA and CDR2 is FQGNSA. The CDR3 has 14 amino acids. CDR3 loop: CASQNGRMNTEAFF. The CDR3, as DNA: TGTGCCAGCCAAAACGGACGGATGAACACTGAAGCTTTCTTT.

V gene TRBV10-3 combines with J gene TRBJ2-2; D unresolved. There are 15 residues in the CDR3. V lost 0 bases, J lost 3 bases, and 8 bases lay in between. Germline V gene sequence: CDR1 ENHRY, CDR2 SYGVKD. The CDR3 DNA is TGTGCCATCAGTGAGTCCGAGATTCACACCGGGGAGCTGTTTTTT. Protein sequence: CAISESEIHTGELFF.

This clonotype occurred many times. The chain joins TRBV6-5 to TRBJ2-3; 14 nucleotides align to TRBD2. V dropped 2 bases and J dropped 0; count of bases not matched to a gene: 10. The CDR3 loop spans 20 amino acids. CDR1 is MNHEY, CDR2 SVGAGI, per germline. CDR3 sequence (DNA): TGTGCCAGCAGTTACGGCGTTGGGACTAGCGGGAGAACTAGCACAGATACGCAGTATTTT. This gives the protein CASSYGVGTSGRTSTDTQYF.

DNA of the CDR3: TGTGCCAGCAGCTCGGACCAAAACTGGCAGTTCTTC. Encoded protein: CASSSDQNWQFF. This chain connects TRBV12-3 or TRBV12-4 to TRBJ2-1; unclear D gene. There are 12 residues in the CDR3. With 6 bases removed from V and 12 bases from J, the gap between germline ends came to 15 bases.

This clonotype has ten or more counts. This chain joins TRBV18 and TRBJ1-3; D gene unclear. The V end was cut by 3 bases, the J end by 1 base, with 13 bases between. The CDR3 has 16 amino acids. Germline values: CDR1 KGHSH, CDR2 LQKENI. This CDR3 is CASSPKDPWSGNTIYF. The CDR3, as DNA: TGTGCCAGCTCACCTAAGGACCCCTGGTCTGGAAACACCATATATTTT.

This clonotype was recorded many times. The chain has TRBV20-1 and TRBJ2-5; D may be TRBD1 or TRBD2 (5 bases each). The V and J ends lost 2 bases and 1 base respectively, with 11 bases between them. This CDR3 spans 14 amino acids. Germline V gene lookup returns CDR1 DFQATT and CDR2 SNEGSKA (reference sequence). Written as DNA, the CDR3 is TGCAGTGCTAGATTGGGACCTGCCCAAGAGACCCAGTACTTC. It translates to CSARLGPAQETQYF.

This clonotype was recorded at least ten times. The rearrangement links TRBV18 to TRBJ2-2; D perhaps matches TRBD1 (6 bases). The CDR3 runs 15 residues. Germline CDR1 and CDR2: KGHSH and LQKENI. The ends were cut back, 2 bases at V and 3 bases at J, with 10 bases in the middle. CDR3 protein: CASSPGRTDTGELFF. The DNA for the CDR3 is TGTGCCAGCTCACCAGGGCGGACAGACACCGGGGAGCTGTTTTTT.

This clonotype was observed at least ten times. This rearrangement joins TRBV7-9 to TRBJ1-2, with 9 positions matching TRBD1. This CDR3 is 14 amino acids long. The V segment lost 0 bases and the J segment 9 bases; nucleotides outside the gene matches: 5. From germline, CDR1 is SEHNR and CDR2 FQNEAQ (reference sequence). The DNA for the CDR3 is TGTGCCAGCAGCTTAGCGGGACAGGGCTTGCGCTACACCTTC. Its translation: CASSLAGQGLRYTF.

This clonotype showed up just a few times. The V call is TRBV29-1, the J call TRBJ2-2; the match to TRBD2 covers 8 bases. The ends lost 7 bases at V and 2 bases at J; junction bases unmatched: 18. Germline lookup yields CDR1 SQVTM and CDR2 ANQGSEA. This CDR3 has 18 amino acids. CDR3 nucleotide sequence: TGCAGCGCCATGAAGGCAGGGAGAGCGGGAGCTAACACCGGGGAGCTGTTTTTT. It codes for CSAMKAGRAGANTGELFF.

Here the CDR3 reads CASSEFGISPLHF. In DNA, the CDR3 is TGTGCCAGCAGCGAGTTCGGAATTTCACCCCTCCACTTT. The chain combines TRBV25-1 with TRBJ1-6, with D unclear. The V and J ends lost 6 bases and 9 bases respectively, with 12 bases between them. The CDR3 sequence is 13 residues long. Germline V gives CDR1 MGHDK, CDR2 SYGVNS.

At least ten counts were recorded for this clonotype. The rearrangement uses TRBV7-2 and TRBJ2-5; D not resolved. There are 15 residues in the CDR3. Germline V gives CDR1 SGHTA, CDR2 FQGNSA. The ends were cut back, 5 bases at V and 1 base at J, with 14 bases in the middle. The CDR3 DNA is TGTGCCAGCAGCCCGCGCTCTAGGGTCCAAGAGACCCAGTACTTC. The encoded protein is CASSPRSRVQETQYF.

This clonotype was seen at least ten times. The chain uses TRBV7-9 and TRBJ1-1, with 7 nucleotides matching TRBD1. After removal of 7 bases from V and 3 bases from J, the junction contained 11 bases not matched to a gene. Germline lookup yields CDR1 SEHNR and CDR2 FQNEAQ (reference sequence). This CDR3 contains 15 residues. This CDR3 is CASTTTGIEDTEAFF. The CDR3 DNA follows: TGTGCCAGCACCACGACAGGGATTGAGGACACTGAAGCTTTCTTT.

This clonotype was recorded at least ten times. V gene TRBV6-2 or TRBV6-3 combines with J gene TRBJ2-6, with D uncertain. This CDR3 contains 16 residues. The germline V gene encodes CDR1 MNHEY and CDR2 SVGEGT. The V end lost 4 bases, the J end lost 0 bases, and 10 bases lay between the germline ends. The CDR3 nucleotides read TGTGCCAGCAGTTCCGACCGCATCTCTGGGGCCAACGTCCTGACTTTC. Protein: CASSSDRISGANVLTF.